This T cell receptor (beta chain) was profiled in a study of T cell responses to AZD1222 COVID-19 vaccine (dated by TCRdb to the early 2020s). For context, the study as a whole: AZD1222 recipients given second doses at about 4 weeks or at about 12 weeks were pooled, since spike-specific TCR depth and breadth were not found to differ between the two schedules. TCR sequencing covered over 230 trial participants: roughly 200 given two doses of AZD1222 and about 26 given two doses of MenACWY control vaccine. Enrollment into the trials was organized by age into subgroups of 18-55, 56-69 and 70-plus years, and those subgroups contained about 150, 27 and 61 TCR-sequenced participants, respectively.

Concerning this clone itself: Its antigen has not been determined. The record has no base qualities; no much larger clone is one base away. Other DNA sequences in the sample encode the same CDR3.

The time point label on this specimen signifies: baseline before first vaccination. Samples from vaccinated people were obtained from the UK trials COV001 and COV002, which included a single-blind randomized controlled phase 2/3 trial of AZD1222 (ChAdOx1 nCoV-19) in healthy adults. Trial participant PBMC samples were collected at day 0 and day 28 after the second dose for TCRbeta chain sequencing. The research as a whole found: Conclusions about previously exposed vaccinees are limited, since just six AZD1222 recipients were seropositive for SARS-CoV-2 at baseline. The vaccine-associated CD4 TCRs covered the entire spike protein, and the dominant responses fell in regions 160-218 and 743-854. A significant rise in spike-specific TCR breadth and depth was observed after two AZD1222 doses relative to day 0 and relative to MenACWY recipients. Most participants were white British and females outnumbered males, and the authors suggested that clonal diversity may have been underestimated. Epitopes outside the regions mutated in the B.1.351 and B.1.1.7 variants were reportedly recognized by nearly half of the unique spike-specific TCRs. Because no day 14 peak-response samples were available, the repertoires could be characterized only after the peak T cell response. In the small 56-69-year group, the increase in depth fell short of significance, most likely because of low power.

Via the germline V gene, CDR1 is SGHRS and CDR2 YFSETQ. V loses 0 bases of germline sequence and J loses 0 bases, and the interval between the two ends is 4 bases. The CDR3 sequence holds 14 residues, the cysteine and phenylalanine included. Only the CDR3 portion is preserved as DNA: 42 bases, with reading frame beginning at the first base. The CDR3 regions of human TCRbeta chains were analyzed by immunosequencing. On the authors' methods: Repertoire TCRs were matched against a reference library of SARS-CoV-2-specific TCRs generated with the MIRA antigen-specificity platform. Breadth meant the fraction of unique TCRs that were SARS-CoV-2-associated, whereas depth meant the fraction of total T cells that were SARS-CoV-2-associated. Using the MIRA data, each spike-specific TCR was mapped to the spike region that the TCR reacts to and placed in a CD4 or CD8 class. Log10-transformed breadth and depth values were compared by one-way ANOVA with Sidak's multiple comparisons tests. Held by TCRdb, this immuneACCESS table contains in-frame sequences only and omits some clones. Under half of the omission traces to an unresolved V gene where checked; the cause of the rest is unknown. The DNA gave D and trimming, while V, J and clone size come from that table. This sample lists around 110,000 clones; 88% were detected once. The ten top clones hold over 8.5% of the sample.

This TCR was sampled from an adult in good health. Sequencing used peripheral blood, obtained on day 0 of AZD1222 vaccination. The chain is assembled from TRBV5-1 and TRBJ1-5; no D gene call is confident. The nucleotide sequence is TGCGCCAGCAGCTTGGAAGGTAGCAATCAGCCCCAGCATTTT. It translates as CASSLEGSNQPQHF.